The 3 T cell receptor beta chains below all came from one sample that was sequenced in a study of beta chain features in type 1 diabetes. The investigators reverse transcribed all of the isolated RNA, so they sequenced expressed TCRB transcripts. Some clones are missing from TCRdb's copy, which holds only in-frame ones; the method was immunoSEQ multiplex PCR. This table has around 300,000 clones, roughly 8% appearing once. Sequencing used central memory CD4+ T cells from blood. The receptors were gathered from a young woman in good health.

The rearrangement uses TRBV7-2 and TRBJ1-5; D not certain. The CDR3 length is 13 residues. V was clipped by 8 bases and J by 1 base, with 9 bases between them. Germline lookup yields CDR1 SGHTA and CDR2 FQGNSA. CDR3 bases: TGTGCCAGCGGTAGGCAGAGCAATCAGCCCCAGCATTTT. Translating it yields CASGRQSNQPQHF.

This rearrangement joins TRBV7-8 to TRBJ2-1; the D is unclear. The V and J ends lost 0 bases and 8 bases respectively, with 11 bases between them. The CDR3 totals 14 residues. CDR1 and CDR2 (germline): SGHVS, FQNEAQ. The CDR3 is CASSLAASLDEQFF. CDR3 nucleotides: TGTGCCAGCAGCTTAGCGGCTAGTCTAGATGAGCAGTTCTTC. Full variable domain (outside the CDR3, taken from reference TRBV7-8 and TRBJ2-1): GAGVSQSPRYKVAKRGQDVALRCDPISGHVSLFWYQQALGQGPEFLTYFQNEAQLDKSGLPSDRFFAERPEGSVSTLKIQRTQQEDSAVYLCASSLAASLDEQFFGPGTRLTVL.

This CDR3 is CASSLVDSRYTF. The DNA for the CDR3 is TGTGCCAGCAGCTTAGTAGACAGCCGCTACACCTTC. The gene calls are TRBV7-2 and TRBJ1-2; possibly TRBD1 for D (5 bases). This CDR3 has 12 amino acids. CDR1 SGHTA and CDR2 FQGNSA come from the germline V gene. V was cut by 1 base and J by 9 bases, with 9 bases left in between. The variable domain in full, completed from reference TRBV7-2 and TRBJ1-2, reads GAGVSQSPSNKVTEKGKDVELRCDPISGHTALYWYRQSLGQGLEFLIYFQGNSAPDKSGLPSDRFSAERTGGSVSTLTIQRTQQEDSAVYLCASSLVDSRYTFGSGTRLTVV.